This T cell receptor beta chain was profiled in a study of long-term antiretroviral therapy in people with HIV. It was version v3.0 of the immunoSEQ assay that was run at survey level. Only in-frame clones appear in the TCRdb table, and some are missing; sequencing was by immunoSEQ multiplex PCR. The repertoire holds around 20,000 clones, with under 90% as singletons. Every donor had one or more pre-ART and two or more post-ART PBMC samples. Germline CDR1 reads MDHEN; CDR2 reads SYDVKM. This CDR3 spans 16 amino acids. The J segment lost 5 bases and the V segment lost 6 bases, leaving 10 bases of the junction unmatched.

The gene calls are TRBV28 and TRBJ1-4, with 9 bases matching TRBD1. The material sequenced was unsorted PBMCs, taken 0.1 years before starting antiretroviral therapy. This TCR came from a man in his forties with HIV. In DNA form, the CDR3 reads TGTGCCAGCAGCCCAACAGGGGGCGAAGGGAATGAAAAACTGTTTTTT. It specifies CASSPTGGEGNEKLFF.